The 10 T cell receptor beta chains presented below share a single source sample, sequenced in a study of blood T cell repertoires in COVID-19. Profiled with immunoSEQ multiplex PCR; TCRdb holds only in-frame clones, not every one. Altogether 120,000 or so clones are present, around 80% being singletons, with the ten largest covering 5.5% to 6%. Sample: peripheral blood. The receptors come from an older man with active or convalescent COVID-19.

This chain uses TRBV25-1 with TRBJ1-2, with TRBD1 identical over 10 bases. CDR3 length: 13 amino acids. Per the germline V gene, CDR1 is MGHDK and CDR2 is SYGVNS. With 6 bases clipped from V and 5 bases from J, the junction kept 3 bases outside the gene matches. CDR3 coding DNA: TGTGCCAGCAGGGGACAGGGGTGGTATGGCTACACCTTC. Translated: CASRGQGWYGYTF.

The chain is built from TRBV6-5 and TRBJ1-2; D is possibly TRBD1 (6 bases). V lost 5 bases to trimming and J lost 8 bases, with 21 bases between them. Germline V gene sequence: CDR1 MNHEY, CDR2 SVGAGI. This CDR3 is 15 amino acids long. CDR3 bases: TGTGCCAGCAGTACTGGGGGCCGGCAAATCGGCGGCTACACCTTC. It is translated as CASSTGGRQIGGYTF.

In its sample, this clone was seen a few times. This chain joins TRBV15 and TRBJ2-2; tentative D call: TRBD2 (5 bases). Trimming removed 0 bases from V and 1 base from J, with 9 bases in between. The CDR3 has 16 amino acids. Germline CDR1 reads LNHNV; CDR2 reads YYDKDF (reference sequence). CDR3 amino acids: CATSRDRTENTGELFF. In DNA form, the CDR3 reads TGTGCCACCAGCAGAGACCGGACTGAGAACACCGGGGAGCTGTTTTTT. Based on the CDR3 plus reference TRBV15 and TRBJ2-2, the full variable domain is DAMVIQNPRYQVTQFGKPVTLSCSQTLNHNVMYWYQQKSSQAPKLLFHYYDKDFNNEADTPDNFQSRRPNTSFCFLDIRSPGLGDTAMYLCATSRDRTENTGELFFGEGSRLTVL.

The J gene is TRBJ1-6, the V gene TRBV7-2; D may be TRBD1 (5 bases). The V gene lost 5 bases and the J gene lost 5 bases, with 13 bases spanning the gap. CDR1 SGHTA and CDR2 FQGNSA come from the germline V gene. The CDR3 is made up of 15 amino acids. CDR3 DNA: TGTGCCAGCAGCCCCCAGGGAGGCGATAATTCACCCCTCCACTTT. Residues: CASSPQGGDNSPLHF. Filled out from reference TRBV7-2 and TRBJ1-6, the complete variable domain reads GAGVSQSPSNKVTEKGKDVELRCDPISGHTALYWYRQSLGQGLEFLIYFQGNSAPDKSGLPSDRFSAERTGGSVSTLTIQRTQQEDSAVYLCASSPQGGDNSPLHFGNGTRLTVT.

This chain uses TRBV19 with TRBJ1-4; D unresolved. The CDR3 covers 15 residues. The V gene lost 6 bases and the J gene lost 3 bases, with 14 bases spanning the gap. Germline V gene data show CDR1 as LNHDA and CDR2 as SQIVND (reference sequence). CDR3 region: CASSPPAGSNEKLFF. CDR3 DNA: TGTGCCAGTAGCCCCCCGGCGGGGTCTAATGAAAAACTGTTTTTT.

This clone was picked up a small number of times. The chain recombines TRBV7-9 with TRBJ2-2, with TRBD2 as a possible D gene (5 bases). The germline gives CDR1 SEHNR, CDR2 FQNEAQ (reference sequence). This CDR3 is 13 amino acids long. Trimming pared 6 bases from V and 4 bases from J, leaving 9 bases between. DNA of the CDR3: TGTGCCAGCAGGGAGGACGGCACCGGGGAGCTGTTTTTT. Protein sequence: CASREDGTGELFF.

This clone has more than one count but fewer than ten. The genes are TRBV7-3 and TRBJ2-7; possibly TRBD1 for D (5 bases). The length of the CDR3 is 15 residues. The V gene lost 2 bases and the J gene lost 4 bases, with 15 bases spanning the gap. The germline gives CDR1 SGHTA, CDR2 FQGTGA. The CDR3 nucleotides are TGTGCCAGCAGCTTAGGGGCAGGGCCCAGGTACGAGCAGTACTTC. Encoded protein: CASSLGAGPRYEQYF.

Regarding this clone: One junction end does not reproduce the germline sequence, and a read error may be involved. The chain carries TRBV18 and TRBJ2-7, with TRBD2 matching 9 bases. The CDR3 is 15 residues long. Germline V gene lookup returns CDR1 KGHSH and CDR2 LQKENI. CDR3 DNA sequence: TGTGCCAGCTCACTAGCCGGGACTAGCTCCTCCGAGCAGTACTTC. This encodes CASSLAGTSSSEQYF.

The V and J genes are TRBV3-1 (or the pseudogene TRBV3-2) and TRBJ2-5; 8 nucleotides line up with TRBD1. V was clipped by 4 bases and J by 1 base; unmatched bases: 8. From germline, CDR1 is LGHDT and CDR2 YNNKEL (reference sequence). The CDR3 extends over 16 amino acids. The CDR3 sequence: CASSRRGGQGQETQYF. CDR3 bases: TGTGCCAGCAGCCGGAGAGGAGGACAGGGCCAAGAGACCCAGTACTTC.

The chain employs TRBV6-5 and TRBJ1-2; D may be TRBD1 (5 bases). This CDR3 spans 13 amino acids. Trimming left V 3 bases short and J 5 bases short, with 10 bases between. The germline gives CDR1 MNHEY, CDR2 SVGAGI. The CDR3 loop reads CASSYQGRYGYTF. The CDR3 coding sequence is TGTGCCAGCAGTTATCAGGGAAGATATGGCTACACCTTC.